The subject of this entry is one TCR beta chain. As handled by the study authors: Estimates of nucleated cell counts were drawn from the amplification of reference gene primers. Assay used: immunoSEQ multiplex PCR; TCRdb lists only in-frame clones, some missing. That table is the source of V, J and clone size, and D and trimming were worked out from the DNA. The profile shows roughly 150,000 clones, 86% of them singletons. The data were obtained in a study of blood T cell repertoires in COVID-19. The overall study: The analysed material was cDNA or gDNA that came from T cells, B-cell-depleted T cells, or PBMCs.

The CDR3 runs to 17 residues. The germline V and J ends were trimmed by 0 bases and 2 bases, with 19 bases remaining between them. CDR1 is GTSNPN and CDR2 is SVGIG in the germline V gene (reference sequence). The V call is TRBV30, the J call TRBJ1-1, with D tentatively TRBD1 (5 bases). This receptor was identified in a woman aged 70-85 years with acute or convalescent COVID-19. The sample consisted of peripheral blood. In DNA, the CDR3 is TGTGCCTGGAGTGTTTACAGGACACAAGGTCACAACACTGAAGCTTTCTTT. Encoded protein: CAWSVYRTQGHNTEAFF.